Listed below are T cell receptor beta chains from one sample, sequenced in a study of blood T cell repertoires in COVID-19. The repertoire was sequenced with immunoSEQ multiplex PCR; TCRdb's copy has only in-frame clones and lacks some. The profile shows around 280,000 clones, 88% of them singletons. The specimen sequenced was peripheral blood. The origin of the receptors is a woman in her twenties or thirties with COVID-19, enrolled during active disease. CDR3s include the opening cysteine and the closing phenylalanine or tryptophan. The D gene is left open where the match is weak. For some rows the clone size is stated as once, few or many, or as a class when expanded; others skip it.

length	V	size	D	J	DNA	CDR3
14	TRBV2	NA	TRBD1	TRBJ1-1	TGTGCCAGCAGGAGAGACAGGGGGCAGGCTGAAGCTTTCTTT	CASRRDRGQAEAFF
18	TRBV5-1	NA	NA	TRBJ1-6	TGCGCCAGCAGATCGTTGGGGACTTCCAGCTCCTATAATTCACCCCTCCACTTT	CASRSLGTSSSYNSPLHF
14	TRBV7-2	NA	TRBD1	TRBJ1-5	TGTGCCAGCAGCTCCCGGGACAGTAATCAGCCCCAGCATTTT	CASSSRDSNQPQHF
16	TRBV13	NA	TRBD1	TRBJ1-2	TGTGCCAGCAGCACGGGACAGGGGGCCTTCGGCTATGGCTACACCTTC	CASSTGQGAFGYGYTF
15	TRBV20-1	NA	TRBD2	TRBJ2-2	TGCAGTGCTAGTGTAGCCGGGAGGGCGGACGGGGAGCTGTTTTTT	CSASVAGRADGELFF
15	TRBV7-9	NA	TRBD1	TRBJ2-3	TGTGCCAGCAGCTCACCGGGACAGGCCGGGGATACGCAGTATTTT	CASSSPGQAGDTQYF
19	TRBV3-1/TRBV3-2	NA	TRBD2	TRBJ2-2	TGTGCCAGCAGCCAAAAATTGCTAACTAGCGGGAGAGGTACCGGGGAGCTGTTTTTT	CASSQKLLTSGRGTGELFF
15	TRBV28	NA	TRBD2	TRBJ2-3	TGTGCCAGCAGTCTACTAGCGGGGGAATCAGATACGCAGTATTTT	CASSLLAGESDTQYF
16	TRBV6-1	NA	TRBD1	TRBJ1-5	TGTGCCAGCAGTGAAGTCACAGGGGGCATTGGTAGGCCCCAGCATTTT	CASSEVTGGIGRPQHF
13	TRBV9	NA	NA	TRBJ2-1	TGTGCCAGCAGCGGTGGACAATACAATGAGCAGTTCTTC	CASSGGQYNEQFF
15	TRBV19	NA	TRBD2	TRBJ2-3	TGTGCCAGTAGTACGCCCCGGGGGGACGCAGATACGCAGTATTTT	CASSTPRGDADTQYF
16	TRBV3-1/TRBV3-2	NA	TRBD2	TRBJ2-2	TGTGCCAGCAGCCTCACTAGCGGGAGGGCCTCGAAGGAGCTGTTTTTT	CASSLTSGRASKELFF
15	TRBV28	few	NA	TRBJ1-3	TGTGCCAGCAGTTTGGCGCTCGGGGAGGGAAACACCATATATTTT	CASSLALGEGNTIYF
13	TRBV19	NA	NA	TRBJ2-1	TGTGCCAGTAAGGTGCTAGCCGCCAATGAGCAGTTCTTC	CASKVLAANEQFF
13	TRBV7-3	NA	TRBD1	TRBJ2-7	TGTGCCAGCAGCCCAGGACAGGGTCGCGAGCAGTACTTC	CASSPGQGREQYF
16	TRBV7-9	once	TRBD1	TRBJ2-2	TGTGCCAGCAGCCCCTTTAAGGGGGCGGACACCGGGGAGCTGTTTTTT	CASSPFKGADTGELFF
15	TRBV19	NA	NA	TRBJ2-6	TGTGCCAGTAGTATTGCGGTGACTGGGGCCAACGTCCTGACTTTC	CASSIAVTGANVLTF
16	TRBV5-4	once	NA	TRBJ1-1	TGTGCCAGCAGCCGACCGTGGGGCCAGGGGAACACTGAAGCTTTCTTT	CASSRPWGQGNTEAFF
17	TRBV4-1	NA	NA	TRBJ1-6	TGCGCCAGCAGCCAAGATAAAACCGTAGTGAAGAATTCACCCCTCCACTTT	CASSQDKTVVKNSPLHF
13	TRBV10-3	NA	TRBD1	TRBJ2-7	TGTGCCATTATGGGACAGGGGGTTTACGAGCAGTACTTC	CAIMGQGVYEQYF
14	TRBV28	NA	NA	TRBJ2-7	TGTGCCAGCAGTTTATTGCCAGGCAACTACGAGCAGTACTTC	CASSLLPGNYEQYF
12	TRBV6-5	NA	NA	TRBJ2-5	TGTGCCAGCAACCGGTACCAAGAGACCCAGTACTTC	CASNRYQETQYF
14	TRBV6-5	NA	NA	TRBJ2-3	TGTGCCAGCAGTTACTCGGGTGCCAGGGATACGCAGTATTTT	CASSYSGARDTQYF
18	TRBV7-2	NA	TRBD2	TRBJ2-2	TGTGCCAGCAGCTTCCCATACCAGGGACTAGAAGACACCGGGGAGCTGTTTTTT	CASSFPYQGLEDTGELFF
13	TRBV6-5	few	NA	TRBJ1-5	TGTGCCAGCAGCGCTAAAAAAGGGGGACCCCAGCATTTT	CASSAKKGGPQHF
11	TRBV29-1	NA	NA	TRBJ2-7	TGCAGCGTTGAAGGACAGTACGAGCAGTACTTC	CSVEGQYEQYF
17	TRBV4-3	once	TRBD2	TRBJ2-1	TGCGCCAGCAGCCAAGATCGGACTAGCGGCTATTACAATGAGCAGTTCTTC	CASSQDRTSGYYNEQFF
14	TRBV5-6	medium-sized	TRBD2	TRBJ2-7	TGTGCCAGCAGCTTGCTAGGGAGGGGACGTGAGCAGTACTTC	CASSLLGRGREQYF
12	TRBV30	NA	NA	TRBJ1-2	TGTGCCTGGAGTGTACAAACCTATGGCTACACCTTC	CAWSVQTYGYTF
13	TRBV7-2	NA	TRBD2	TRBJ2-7	TGTGCCAGCAGCTTGCTAGCGGACTACGAGCAGTACTTC	CASSLLADYEQYF
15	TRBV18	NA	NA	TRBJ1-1	TGTGCCAGCTCACCACCCGGGACATCGAACACTGAAGCTTTCTTT	CASSPPGTSNTEAFF
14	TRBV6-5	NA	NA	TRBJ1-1	TGTGCCAGCACCCCGGGGGGGTGGGGGGATGAAGCTTTCTTT	CASTPGGWGDEAFF
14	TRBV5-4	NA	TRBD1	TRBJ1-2	TGTGCCAGCAGCTTGGCCGACAGGGCCTATGGCTACACCTTC	CASSLADRAYGYTF
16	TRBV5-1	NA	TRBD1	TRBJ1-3	TGCGCCAGCAGCGTTCGACAGGGTCTCTTGGAAAACACCATATATTTT	CASSVRQGLLENTIYF
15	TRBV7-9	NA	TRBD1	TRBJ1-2	TGTGCCAGCAGCTCGGCCGGGACAGGGGGCACAGGCTACACCTTC	CASSSAGTGGTGYTF
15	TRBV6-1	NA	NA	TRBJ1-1	TGTGCCAGCAGTGAAGTGGGACACTATCGGACTGAAGCTTTCTTT	CASSEVGHYRTEAFF
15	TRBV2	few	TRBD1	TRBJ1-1	TGTGCCAGCAGTACCCCAAGCTCAGACAGGGTGCAAGCTTTCTTT	CASSTPSSDRVQAFF
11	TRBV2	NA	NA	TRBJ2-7	TGTGCCAGCAGTTACCAAGACGCGGAGTACTTC	CASSYQDAEYF
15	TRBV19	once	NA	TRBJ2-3	TGTGCCAGTAGTATAGGGGGCAGTGCGGGGACGACGCAGTATTTT	CASSIGGSAGTTQYF
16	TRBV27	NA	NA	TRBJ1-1	TGTGCCAGCAGTTCAACGAGAGGCAGGGGCGACACTGAAGCTTTCTTT	CASSSTRGRGDTEAFF
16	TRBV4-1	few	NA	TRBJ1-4	TGCGCCAGCAGCCTCCTCCTGACAGCCCTGAATGAAAAACTGTTTTTT	CASSLLLTALNEKLFF
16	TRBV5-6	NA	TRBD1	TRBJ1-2	TGTGCCAGCAGCTTGGTGCAGCGGGCTACAGGGGACGGCTACACCTTC	CASSLVQRATGDGYTF
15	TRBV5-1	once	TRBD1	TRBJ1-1	TGCGCCAGCAGCCTACAGACAGGGGAGAACACTGAAGCTTTCTTT	CASSLQTGENTEAFF
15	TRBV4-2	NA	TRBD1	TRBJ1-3	TGTGCCAGCAGCCAACAACAGGGGGTTGGAAACACCATATATTTT	CASSQQQGVGNTIYF
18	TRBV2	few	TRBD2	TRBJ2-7	TGTGCCAGCAGTGAACGGACTAGCGGGAGATGGAGCTCCTACGAGCAGTACTTC	CASSERTSGRWSSYEQYF
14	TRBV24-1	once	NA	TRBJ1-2	TGTGCCACCAGTCCGGCAGGGACAAACTATGGCTACACCTTC	CATSPAGTNYGYTF
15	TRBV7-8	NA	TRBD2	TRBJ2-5	TGTGCCAGCAGCAACTCGGGGGGGATCCAAGAGACCCAGTACTTC	CASSNSGGIQETQYF